Listed below are T cell receptor beta chains from one sample, sequenced in a study of shared clonotypes between healthy human individuals. Assay used: immunoSEQ multiplex PCR; TCRdb lists only in-frame clones, some missing. This table holds some 2,400,000 clones, approximately 96% found once. Material for sequencing was naive CD4+ T cells sorted from blood. Receptors were obtained from a young man in good health. Each CDR3 is given with its conserved first and last residue. The order of the fields is CDR3 DNA, CDR3 protein, CDR3 length, D gene, clone size, J gene, V gene. A D gene is named only where the DNA matches it firmly. Size is omitted from some rows. Given values are once, few, many or a class for expanded clones.

cdr3_nt: TGCGCCAGCAGAGACGGGACAGGGCCTTACGAGCAGTACTTC
cdr3_aa: CASRDGTGPYEQYF
cdr3_length: 14
d_call: TRBD1
clone_size: .
j_call: TRBJ2-7
v_call: TRBV10-1

cdr3_nt: TGTGCCTGGAGTGTACTTACGTCTGAAGCTTTCTTT
cdr3_aa: CAWSVLTSEAFF
cdr3_length: 12
d_call: .
clone_size: few
j_call: TRBJ1-1
v_call: TRBV30

cdr3_nt: TGTGCCAGCAGTTCAGTTGGGGACAGTTCTCGATATGGCTACACCTTC
cdr3_aa: CASSSVGDSSRYGYTF
cdr3_length: 16
d_call: TRBD1
clone_size: .
j_call: TRBJ1-2
v_call: TRBV28

cdr3_nt: TGCGCCAGCAGCTTGGCCTCTTGGACAGGGTATGGGGGCAATGAGCAGTTCTTC
cdr3_aa: CASSLASWTGYGGNEQFF
cdr3_length: 18
d_call: TRBD1
clone_size: .
j_call: TRBJ2-1
v_call: TRBV5-1

cdr3_nt: TGTGCCAGCAGTGCCAGGGTTAAGTGTACTGAAGCTTTCTTT
cdr3_aa: CASSARVKCTEAFF
cdr3_length: 14
d_call: .
clone_size: .
j_call: TRBJ1-1
v_call: TRBV25-1

cdr3_nt: TGTGCCAGCAGTCGCGGTAGGGACCAGTACTTC
cdr3_aa: CASSRGRDQYF
cdr3_length: 11
d_call: .
clone_size: .
j_call: TRBJ2-5
v_call: TRBV6-5

cdr3_nt: TGTGCCAGCAGTGCAGAGACAGCGAACACCGGGGAGCTGTTTTTT
cdr3_aa: CASSAETANTGELFF
cdr3_length: 15
d_call: .
clone_size: .
j_call: TRBJ2-2
v_call: TRBV2

cdr3_nt: TGCGCCAGCAGCCCACAGGGGGCCGCCGGGGAGCTGTTTTTT
cdr3_aa: CASSPQGAAGELFF
cdr3_length: 14
d_call: TRBD1
clone_size: .
j_call: TRBJ2-2
v_call: TRBV10-1

cdr3_nt: TGTGCCTGGAGTGTACATGGGACAGTTCAAGAGACCCAGTACTTC
cdr3_aa: CAWSVHGTVQETQYF
cdr3_length: 15
d_call: TRBD1
clone_size: once
j_call: TRBJ2-5
v_call: TRBV30

cdr3_nt: TGTGCCAGCAGAACGGGACTAGCGGGGGGGGAGACCCAGTACTTC
cdr3_aa: CASRTGLAGGETQYF
cdr3_length: 15
d_call: TRBD2
clone_size: .
j_call: TRBJ2-5
v_call: TRBV6-5

cdr3_nt: TGCAGTGCTGGCTGGGATACGCAGTATTTT
cdr3_aa: CSAGWDTQYF
cdr3_length: 10
d_call: .
clone_size: .
j_call: TRBJ2-3
v_call: TRBV20-1

cdr3_nt: TGTGCCTCACAGGGGACCCAAAAGGAGCAGTTCTTC
cdr3_aa: CASQGTQKEQFF
cdr3_length: 12
d_call: TRBD1
clone_size: .
j_call: TRBJ2-1
v_call: TRBV30

cdr3_nt: TGTGCCAGCAGTTTAGGGACAGCTAACTATGGCTACACCTTC
cdr3_aa: CASSLGTANYGYTF
cdr3_length: 14
d_call: TRBD1
clone_size: .
j_call: TRBJ1-2
v_call: TRBV28

cdr3_nt: TGTGCCAGCAGCGTAGGATCCGCCTACTCTGGAAACACCATATATTTT
cdr3_aa: CASSVGSAYSGNTIYF
cdr3_length: 16
d_call: .
clone_size: .
j_call: TRBJ1-3
v_call: TRBV9

cdr3_nt: TGTGCCAGCTCCCCCGGATTAGACTATGGCTACACCTTC
cdr3_aa: CASSPGLDYGYTF
cdr3_length: 13
d_call: .
clone_size: .
j_call: TRBJ1-2
v_call: TRBV18

cdr3_nt: TGTGCTAGCAGCTTATCCCTCGGGTGGAGCAATGAGCAGTTCTTC
cdr3_aa: CASSLSLGWSNEQFF
cdr3_length: 15
d_call: .
clone_size: .
j_call: TRBJ2-1
v_call: TRBV7-7

cdr3_nt: TGCGCCAGCAGCTTGGAACAGATGACCTACGAGCAGTACTTC
cdr3_aa: CASSLEQMTYEQYF
cdr3_length: 14
d_call: .
clone_size: .
j_call: TRBJ2-7
v_call: TRBV5-1

cdr3_nt: TGTGCCAGTAGTATCGGGAGCGGGAGGGCCTCTGGGGCCAACGTCCTGACTTTC
cdr3_aa: CASSIGSGRASGANVLTF
cdr3_length: 18
d_call: TRBD2
clone_size: .
j_call: TRBJ2-6
v_call: TRBV19

cdr3_nt: TGTGCCAGCAGCGTAGAGGGATTTTCTTACGAGCAGTACTTC
cdr3_aa: CASSVEGFSYEQYF
cdr3_length: 14
d_call: .
clone_size: .
j_call: TRBJ2-7
v_call: TRBV9

cdr3_nt: TGTGCCAGCAGTTACTACCCGGGACAGTTCTACGAGCAGTACTTC
cdr3_aa: CASSYYPGQFYEQYF
cdr3_length: 15
d_call: TRBD1
clone_size: once
j_call: TRBJ2-7
v_call: TRBV6-5